Each of the 8 T cell receptor beta chains below was sequenced from the same sample in a study of shared clonotypes between healthy human individuals. Libraries were prepared by immunoSEQ multiplex PCR; TCRdb keeps only in-frame clonotypes and omits some of them. The sample lists over 2,000,000 clones; around 93% were seen once. CD8 cells regarded as naive lacked CD45RO, were positively chosen for CCR7, and omitted terminally differentiated effector memory CD45RA+ cells. The sample consisted of naive CD8+ T cells from PBMCs. All receptors come from a man between 18 and 29 years old in good health. Some clones in this sample may be carry-over from other donors' samples.

The chain has TRBV28 and TRBJ2-5; 7 bases match TRBD2. The CDR3 runs to 14 residues. Per germline, CDR1 MDHEN and CDR2 SYDVKM. J gave up 4 bases and V 3 bases, and 5 bases lay outside the gene matches. The CDR3 DNA reads as TGTGCCAGCAGTTTTGGACGGGAGGTAGAGACCCAGTACTTC. It encodes CASSFGREVETQYF.

CDR3 in DNA: TGCACCAGCAGCCAAGCCCAGGGACATTCTAATGAAAAACTGTTTTTT. Translation: CTSSQAQGHSNEKLFF. The gene calls are TRBV1 and TRBJ1-4; TRBD1 is the table's D call and was not checked against the DNA. TRBV1 is reported as a pseudogene. The CDR3 totals 16 residues.

The genes are TRBV28 and TRBJ2-7; possibly TRBD2 for D (5 bases). Looked up from germline, CDR1 is MDHEN and CDR2 is SYDVKM. The CDR3 covers 16 residues. V was shortened by 3 bases and J by 5 bases, with 20 bases between the two germline ends. This CDR3 reads CASSFLSSKSYNEQYF. CDR3 DNA: TGTGCCAGCAGTTTCCTCTCTAGCAAATCCTACAACGAGCAGTACTTC.

The chain recombines TRBV9 with TRBJ2-3; 10 positions match TRBD2. CDR1 SGDLS and CDR2 YYNGEE come from the germline V gene. V lost 3 bases and J lost 1; bases outside the gene matches: 5. The CDR3 is made up of 16 amino acids. The chain's CDR3 is CASSAGTSARTDTQYF. The CDR3 nucleotides read TGTGCCAGCAGCGCCGGGACTAGCGCACGCACAGATACGCAGTATTTT.

The CDR3 sequence: CASSLELGQGGDEQYF. Here the CDR3 DNA reads TGTGCCAGCAGCTTAGAGTTAGGACAGGGGGGTGACGAGCAGTACTTC. The chain carries TRBV7-6 and TRBJ2-7, with 10 bases lining up with TRBD1. Germline lookup yields CDR1 SGHVS and CDR2 FNYEAQ. CDR3 length equals 16 residues. V lost 1 base, J lost 5 bases, and 8 bases stayed unmatched.

The sample holds a few counts of this clone. The same CDR3 arises from other DNA sequences in this sample as well. The genes are TRBV5-1 and TRBJ1-1; D may be TRBD1 (5 bases). CDR3 length: 14 residues. The ends were cut back, 4 bases at V and 3 bases at J, with 13 bases in the middle. In germline, CDR1 is SGHRS, CDR2 YFSETQ. CDR3 in amino acids: CASSPGQGYTEAFF. The CDR3 nucleotides are TGCGCCAGCAGCCCGGGGCAGGGCTACACTGAAGCTTTCTTT.

V and J are TRBV27 and TRBJ2-3; a possible D gene is TRBD2 (6 bases). The CDR3 is 15 residues long. Per germline, CDR1 MNHEY and CDR2 SMNVEV (reference sequence). Trimming left V 3 bases short and J 3 bases short, with 13 bases between. The CDR3 coding sequence is TGTGCCAGCAGTTTCTCGGTGGCGGGGACAGATACGCAGTATTTT. This translates into CASSFSVAGTDTQYF.

This clone has just one count. Distinct nucleotide sequences in the sample also encode this CDR3. This rearrangement joins TRBV4-2 to TRBJ1-1; tentative D call: TRBD1 (5 bases). Germline CDR1 reads LGHNA; CDR2 reads YNFKEQ. CDR3 length: 15 amino acids. V shed 4 bases and J shed 0 bases, with 12 bases lying between them. CDR3 amino acids: CASSPREGMNTEAFF. The DNA for the CDR3 is TGTGCCAGCAGCCCCAGAGAGGGGATGAACACTGAAGCTTTCTTT.